The 14 T cell receptor beta chains below come from one sample, sequenced in a study of T cell responses to AZD1222 COVID-19 vaccine. Clones were sequenced by immunoSEQ multiplex PCR, and TCRdb holds only the in-frame ones, with some missing. The sample lists 66,000 or so clones, about four fifths seen once, with approximately 23% in the top ten. This material consisted of peripheral blood, taken on day 0 of MenACWY control vaccination. The receptors derive from an adult in good health.

This clone appeared many times. This chain uses TRBV7-6 with TRBJ2-7; D is perhaps TRBD1 (5 bases). V was shortened by 6 bases and J by 5 bases, with 11 bases between the two germline ends. The germline gives CDR1 SGHVS, CDR2 FNYEAQ. The CDR3 loop spans 12 amino acids. The CDR3 DNA sequence: TGTGCCAGCAGTACCCAGGGAAACGAGCAGTACTTC. This encodes CASSTQGNEQYF.

This chain links TRBV5-1 with TRBJ1-1; 10 nucleotides agree with TRBD1. The V segment lost 4 bases and the J segment 9 bases; nucleotides outside the gene matches: 18. This CDR3 region has 17 residues. CDR1 and CDR2 (germline): SGHRS, YFSETQ. CDR3 region: CASSPRGGQGIMRQAFF. CDR3 sequence (DNA): TGCGCCAGCAGCCCAAGGGGGGGACAGGGGATTATGAGGCAAGCTTTCTTT.

The chain joins TRBV7-9 to TRBJ1-1, with 9 bases identical to TRBD1. The CDR3 length is 14 residues. V dropped 5 bases and J dropped 6; count of bases not matched to a gene: 7. The germline V gene encodes CDR1 SEHNR and CDR2 FQNEAQ (reference sequence). CDR3 sequence (DNA): TGTGCCAGCAGCGCCCCACAGGGGGCGGCTGAAGCTTTCTTT. Encoded protein: CASSAPQGAAEAFF.

J is TRBJ2-1 and V is TRBV6-5; 9 positions agree with TRBD2. Trimming at V came to 6 bases and at J to 6 bases, leaving 9 bases not matched to a gene. The CDR3 is 15 residues long. Germline V gene sequence: CDR1 MNHEY, CDR2 SVGAGI. CDR3 sequence (DNA): TGTGCCAGCAGGGGATGGCGGGAGGGGGTCAATGAGCAGTTCTTC. It encodes CASRGWREGVNEQFF.

This clone was observed once. The chain has TRBV5-1 and TRBJ1-2, with D possibly TRBD1 on 5 matching bases. The germline V gene encodes CDR1 SGHRS and CDR2 YFSETQ. CDR3 length: 14 residues. V lost 3 bases and J lost 0, with 9 bases in between. Here the CDR3 DNA reads TGCGCCAGCAGCTCGGACAACCCTAACTATGGCTACACCTTC. Its translation: CASSSDNPNYGYTF.

V and J are TRBV12-3 or TRBV12-4 and TRBJ1-2; TRBD1 is a possible D gene (6 bases). V dropped 3 bases and J dropped 7 bases, with 9 bases sitting between them. The CDR3 extends over 12 amino acids. CDR3 region: CASSFGQRGYTF. Here the CDR3 DNA reads TGTGCCAGCAGTTTTGGACAGCGTGGCTACACCTTC.

This clone appeared a single time. The gene calls are TRBV4-1 and TRBJ1-1, with no clear D. Trimming removed 3 bases from V and 4 bases from J, with 9 bases in between. The CDR3 has 13 amino acids. The V gene's germline CDR1 is MGHRA and CDR2 YSYEKL. CDR3 coding DNA: TGCGCCAGCAGCCATGGCCTGGCCACTGAAGCTTTCTTT. Translating gives CASSHGLATEAFF.

V gene TRBV9 combines with J gene TRBJ2-1; a weak D match, TRBD2 (6 bases). Deletions cut 0 bases from V and 10 bases from J, with 14 bases between. Germline CDR1 SGDLS, CDR2 YYNGEE. The CDR3 totals 14 residues. CDR3: CASSVETRTGEQFF. In nucleotides, the CDR3 is TGTGCCAGCAGCGTAGAGACTAGGACTGGCGAGCAGTTCTTC.

This clone has a handful of counts. This sequence joins TRBV6-5 and TRBJ1-5; 7 bases agree with TRBD1. CDR1 MNHEY and CDR2 SVGAGI come from the germline V gene. V was pared by 6 bases and J by 4 bases, with 6 bases of the junction left unmatched. This CDR3 spans 14 amino acids. The CDR3 loop reads CASSRDSGNQPQHF. The CDR3 nucleotides read TGTGCCAGCAGCCGGGACAGCGGGAATCAGCCCCAGCATTTT.

V usage is TRBV5-1 and J usage is TRBJ2-1; a possible D gene is TRBD2 (7 bases). The CDR3 runs 20 residues. Germline V lookup: CDR1 SGHRS, CDR2 YFSETQ. V was clipped by 1 base and J by 4 bases, with 27 bases between them. The CDR3 loop is CASSLFMGGGTGGLYNEQFF. CDR3 nucleotide sequence: TGCGCCAGCAGCTTGTTTATGGGGGGCGGCACCGGGGGGCTATACAATGAGCAGTTCTTC. Full variable domain (outside the CDR3, taken from reference TRBV5-1 and TRBJ2-1): KAGVTQTPRYLIKTRGQQVTLSCSPISGHRSVSWYQQTPGQGLQFLFEYFSETQRNKGNFPGRFSGRQFSNSRSEMNVSTLELGDSALYLCASSLFMGGGTGGLYNEQFFGPGTRLTVL.

This chain joins TRBV6-5 and TRBJ2-2; D gene unclear. The CDR3 is made up of 14 amino acids. CDR1 MNHEY and CDR2 SVGAGI come from the germline V gene. With 9 bases removed from V and 0 bases from J, the gap between germline ends came to 11 bases. The CDR3 reads CASRVYSNTGELFF. CDR3 DNA: TGTGCCAGTAGGGTATATTCGAACACCGGGGAGCTGTTTTTT.

This sequence joins TRBV5-8 and TRBJ2-7; either TRBD1 or TRBD2 may fit D (5 bases each). V lost 7 bases and J 0 bases, leaving 14 bases between the germline ends. This CDR3 has 14 residues. CDR1 is SGHTS, CDR2 YDEGEE, per germline. The CDR3 nucleotides are TGTGCCAGCGATGTGGGACGGCTCTCCTACGAGCAGTACTTC. This codes for CASDVGRLSYEQYF.

The CDR3 here is CASSLGLSGNTIYF. For the CDR3, the DNA is TGTGCCAGCAGCTTGGGACTCTCCGGAAACACCATATATTTT. The chain combines TRBV11-1 with TRBJ1-3; weak D call: TRBD1 (5 bases). CDR1 and CDR2 (germline): SGHAT, FQDESV (reference sequence). The CDR3 loop spans 14 amino acids. V lost 3 bases to trimming and J lost 4 bases, with 10 bases between them.

This clone has just a few counts. V and J are TRBV6-4 and TRBJ2-7; D gene uncertain. V lost 4 bases and J 0 bases, leaving 13 bases between the germline ends. The CDR3 runs to 15 residues. Germline V gene sequence: CDR1 MRHNA, CDR2 SNTAGT. CDR3: CASSAPDSRSYEQYF. CDR3 nucleotide sequence: TGTGCCAGCAGTGCCCCTGACTCGCGCTCCTACGAGCAGTACTTC.